A single sample is the source of the 27 T cell receptor beta chains below, sequenced in a study of siplizumab effects on memory and regulatory T cells. Only in-frame clones appear in the TCRdb table, and some are missing; sequencing was by immunoSEQ multiplex PCR. The data contain tens of thousands of clones, over 75% of them singletons. Sequenced material: Tregs sorted from blood. The receptors were gathered from a human donor in good health.

The chain employs TRBV6-1 and TRBJ2-6; D possibly uses TRBD1 or TRBD2 (5 bases each). Germline assignment: CDR1 MNHNS and CDR2 SASEGT. V was clipped by 4 bases and J by 1 base, with 14 bases between them. The CDR3 is 17 amino acids. The CDR3 is CASSAMGRTSGANVLTF. CDR3 nucleotides: TGTGCCAGCAGTGCTATGGGACGGACGTCTGGGGCCAACGTCCTGACTTTC.

This chain joins TRBV19 and TRBJ2-7; D perhaps matches TRBD1 (5 bases). The CDR3 runs to 16 residues. The V gene lost 6 bases and the J gene lost 7 bases, with 25 bases spanning the gap. CDR1 and CDR2 (germline): LNHDA, SQIVND (reference sequence). The chain's CDR3 is CASSFPQGLRHGEQYF. Written as DNA, the CDR3 is TGTGCCAGTAGCTTCCCCCAGGGCCTCCGTCATGGGGAGCAGTACTTC. The full variable domain, in which reference TRBV19 and TRBJ2-7 provide the parts outside the CDR3, is DGGITQSPKYLFRKEGQNVTLSCEQNLNHDAMYWYRQDPGQGLRLIYYSQIVNDFQKGDIAEGYSVSREKKESFPLTVTSAQKNPTAFYLCASSFPQGLRHGEQYFGPGTRLTVT.

This rearrangement joins TRBV7-8 to TRBJ2-7; D gene uncertain. The CDR3 length is 14 residues. Deletions cut 2 bases from V and 0 bases from J, with 8 bases between. Germline V lookup: CDR1 SGHVS, CDR2 FQNEAQ. In DNA, the CDR3 is TGTGCCAGCAGCTTACTGGACCCCTCCTACGAGCAGTACTTC. Amino acids: CASSLLDPSYEQYF.

This clone was seen just once. This chain connects TRBV9 to TRBJ1-6; possible D gene TRBD1, 5 bases. Germline V lookup: CDR1 SGDLS, CDR2 YYNGEE. This CDR3 is 15 amino acids long. Trimming left V 0 bases short and J 5 bases short, with 9 bases between. The chain's CDR3 is CASSVGDGDNSPLHF. Written as DNA, the CDR3 is TGTGCCAGCAGCGTAGGGGACGGCGATAATTCACCCCTCCACTTT.

This chain connects TRBV4-3 to TRBJ2-7, with D maybe TRBD1 (8 bases). The CDR3 length is 13 residues. The V gene's germline CDR1 is LGHNA and CDR2 YSLEER. V was cut by 4 bases and J by 6 bases, with 13 bases left in between. This chain's CDR3 is CASSPTGEGEQYF. Here the CDR3 DNA reads TGCGCCAGCAGCCCGACAGGGGAGGGCGAGCAGTACTTC.

The chain has TRBV5-4 and TRBJ1-6; D gene uncertain. The CDR3 length is 15 residues. The germline V gene has CDR1 SGHNT and CDR2 YYREEE (reference sequence). V dropped 4 bases and J dropped 3 bases, with 11 bases sitting between them. CDR3 protein: CASSPRLSYNSPLHF. The DNA for the CDR3 is TGTGCCAGCAGCCCTAGACTGAGCTATAATTCACCCCTCCACTTT.

This chain links TRBV30 with TRBJ2-5; D not certain. The CDR3 sequence is 11 residues long. Trimming shortened V by 4 bases and J by 4 bases, and 7 bases separated the two germline ends. The germline V gene has CDR1 GTSNPN and CDR2 SVGIG (reference sequence). For the CDR3, the DNA is TGTGCCTGGACCCTTAGAGAGACCCAGTACTTC. This sequence encodes CAWTLRETQYF.

The rearrangement links TRBV29-1 to TRBJ2-1; 7 positions agree with TRBD2. In germline, CDR1 is SQVTM, CDR2 ANQGSEA. The CDR3 extends over 14 amino acids. The trim removed 7 bases at V and 6 bases at J, leaving 12 bases unmatched. The CDR3 region has the DNA TGCAGCGCGGGGGGTAAAGGTGGCTCCAATGAGCAGTTCTTC. It yields the protein CSAGGKGGSNEQFF.

This clone was seen only a few times. The rearrangement joins TRBV11-3 to TRBJ1-1; TRBD1 might be the D (5 bases). The germline V and J ends were trimmed by 1 base and 5 bases, with 11 bases remaining between them. The germline V gene encodes CDR1 SGHNT and CDR2 YENEEA. The CDR3 consists of 14 residues. DNA for the CDR3: TGTGCCAGCAGCTTAGGCATCAGGGAGACTGAAGCTTTCTTT. This sequence encodes CASSLGIRETEAFF.

The V gene is TRBV15, the J gene TRBJ2-7; 10 nucleotides match TRBD1. The CDR3 covers 15 residues. V dropped 0 bases and J dropped 2; count of bases not matched to a gene: 1. Germline V gives CDR1 LNHNV, CDR2 YYDKDF (reference sequence). This CDR3 reads CATSRDGTGAYEQYF. CDR3 DNA sequence: TGTGCCACCAGCAGAGATGGGACAGGGGCCTACGAGCAGTACTTC. Together with reference TRBV15 and TRBJ2-7, the CDR3 gives the full variable domain: DAMVIQNPRYQVTQFGKPVTLSCSQTLNHNVMYWYQQKSSQAPKLLFHYYDKDFNNEADTPDNFQSRRPNTSFCFLDIRSPGLGDTAMYLCATSRDGTGAYEQYFGPGTRLTVT.

V and J are TRBV6-6 and TRBJ2-7; D remains ambiguous. CDR1 and CDR2 from the germline V gene are MNHNY and SVGAGI (reference sequence). Trimming shortened V by 0 bases and J by 1 base, and 7 bases separated the two germline ends. The CDR3 length is 14 residues. CDR3 coding DNA: TGTGCCAGCAGTTACTCGAAAGCTTCCTACGAGCAGTACTTC. This gives the protein CASSYSKASYEQYF.

This clone was counted between two and nine times. The chain employs TRBV5-4 and TRBJ1-4; 7 bases match TRBD1. The V gene end was trimmed by 4 bases and the J gene end by 5 bases; junction bases not matched to a gene: 11. CDR1 and CDR2 (germline): SGHNT, YYREEE (reference sequence). This CDR3 comprises 16 residues. The CDR3 bases are TGTGCCAGCAGCCGGACAGGTCTCGGGGCGAATGAAAAACTGTTTTTT. It encodes CASSRTGLGANEKLFF. Variable domain in full (rest from reference TRBV5-4 and TRBJ1-4): ETGVTQSPTHLIKTRGQQVTLRCSSQSGHNTVSWYQQALGQGPQFIFQYYREEENGRGNFPPRFSGLQFPNYSSELNVNALELDDSALYLCASSRTGLGANEKLFFGSGTQLSVL.

This chain uses TRBV27 with TRBJ2-2; D gene unclear. CDR1 and CDR2 (germline): MNHEY, SMNVEV (reference sequence). Trimming left V 5 bases short and J 7 bases short, with 5 bases between. The CDR3 extends over 11 amino acids. In DNA, the CDR3 is TGTGCCAGCAGTGAGTACGGGGAGCTGTTTTTT. Amino acid sequence: CASSEYGELFF.

V gene TRBV6-5 combines with J gene TRBJ2-7, with TRBD1 matching 10 bases. The CDR3 totals 15 residues. The germline V gene encodes CDR1 MNHEY and CDR2 SVGAGI. The V gene end was trimmed by 6 bases and the J gene end by 6 bases; junction bases not matched to a gene: 11. CDR3 bases: TGTGCCAGCAGCCGACGACAGGGGGCACGGGGCGAGCAGTACTTC. Its protein is CASSRRQGARGEQYF.

The gene calls are TRBV7-8 and TRBJ1-3; TRBD1 might be the D (5 bases). The V gene lost 8 bases and the J gene lost 2 bases, with 16 bases spanning the gap. Germline values: CDR1 SGHVS, CDR2 FQNEAQ. The CDR3 runs to 15 residues. As DNA, the CDR3 is TGTGCCAGCGCTTCGGCAGGGCTAGCTGGAAACACCATATATTTT. Protein sequence: CASASAGLAGNTIYF.

The chain carries TRBV9 and TRBJ2-1; D is possibly TRBD1 (5 bases). Between the trimmed V and J ends, which lost 0 bases and 9 bases, there was a span of 13 bases. Germline CDR1 SGDLS, CDR2 YYNGEE. The CDR3 spans 14 residues. As DNA, the CDR3 is TGTGCCAGCAGCGTAGCATTAGGGGATGGTGAGCAGTTCTTC. This codes for CASSVALGDGEQFF.

The gene calls are TRBV7-3 and TRBJ1-2; TRBD1 is a possible D gene (6 bases). Germline V CDR1 and CDR2: SGHTA, FQGTGA. This CDR3 region has 13 residues. The germline V and J ends were trimmed by 4 bases and 6 bases, with 12 bases remaining between them. CDR3 DNA sequence: TGTGCCAGCAGCTATGGGGGGGCCCATGGCTACACCTTC. Protein product: CASSYGGAHGYTF. Based on the CDR3 plus reference TRBV7-3 and TRBJ1-2, the full variable domain is GAGVSQTPSNKVTEKGKYVELRCDPISGHTALYWYRQSLGQGPEFLIYFQGTGAADDSGLPNDRFFAVRPEGSVSTLKIQRTERGDSAVYLCASSYGGAHGYTFGSGTRLTVV.

The CDR3, as DNA: TGTGCCAGCAACGTAGCGGGAGGGACTGGCCATGAGCAGTTCTTC. Protein product: CASNVAGGTGHEQFF. The chain recombines TRBV27 with TRBJ2-1; 11 nucleotides line up with TRBD2. V was pared by 7 bases and J by 8 bases, with 10 bases of the junction left unmatched. Germline-derived CDR1 and CDR2 are MNHEY and SMNVEV (reference sequence). The CDR3 is made up of 15 amino acids.

V gene TRBV13 combines with J gene TRBJ1-2; possibly TRBD1 for D (5 bases). Germline V gene sequence: CDR1 PRHDT, CDR2 FYEKMQ (reference sequence). Between the trimmed V and J ends, which lost 4 bases and 8 bases, there was a span of 17 bases. This CDR3 comprises 14 residues. The chain's CDR3 is CASSSTNGAGGYTF. The CDR3 bases are TGTGCCAGCAGCTCCACTAATGGGGCTGGGGGCTACACCTTC.

V is TRBV20-1 and J is TRBJ1-2, with D hard to call. Germline V gives CDR1 DFQATT, CDR2 SNEGSKA (reference sequence). The CDR3 spans 11 residues. The V end lost 1 base, the J end lost 5 bases, and 5 bases lay between the germline ends. The CDR3 region is CSARVLYGYTF. The DNA of the CDR3 is TGCAGTGCTAGAGTTCTGTATGGCTACACCTTC.

The chain combines TRBV11-2 with TRBJ2-1; 9 bases align to TRBD2. This CDR3 is built from 15 residues. The ends lost 6 bases at V and 7 bases at J; junction bases unmatched: 10. Germline values: CDR1 SGHAT, CDR2 FQNNGV. In DNA form, the CDR3 reads TGTGCCAGCAGTGCAGGGAATAGCGGGAGTAATGAGCAGTTCTTC. Encoded protein: CASSAGNSGSNEQFF.

The V gene is TRBV30, the J gene TRBJ1-2; no firm D call. This CDR3 region has 11 residues. From germline, CDR1 is GTSNPN and CDR2 SVGIG (reference sequence). V was clipped by 5 bases and J by 5 bases, with 9 bases between them. The CDR3 coding sequence is TGTGCCTGGGACCTGGAGTATGGCTACACCTTC. Protein: CAWDLEYGYTF.

This rearrangement joins TRBV2 to TRBJ2-7, with a weak D call TRBD1 (6 bases). This CDR3 has 13 residues. The germline gives CDR1 SNHLY, CDR2 FYNNEI. V was shortened by 6 bases and J by 3 bases, with 12 bases between the two germline ends. Here the CDR3 DNA reads TGTGCCAGCAGCACCGGGACACTCTACGAGCAGTACTTC. The encoded protein is CASSTGTLYEQYF.

The chain carries TRBV4-2 and TRBJ1-3; TRBD1 matches 7 bases. The V gene end was trimmed by 3 bases and the J gene end by 0 bases; junction bases not matched to a gene: 5. There are 16 residues in the CDR3. Germline V gene sequence: CDR1 LGHNA, CDR2 YNFKEQ. CDR3 amino acids: CASSQGTAISGNTIYF. The CDR3 DNA is TGTGCCAGCAGCCAGGGGACAGCGATCTCTGGAAACACCATATATTTT.

The genes are TRBV19 and TRBJ1-2; 7 bases match TRBD1. This CDR3 is 14 amino acids long. The germline V gene has CDR1 LNHDA and CDR2 SQIVND (reference sequence). CDR3 residues: CATVPTGSHYGYTF. The CDR3 DNA follows: TGTGCAACTGTCCCGACAGGGTCTCACTATGGCTACACCTTC.

This chain uses TRBV7-8 with TRBJ2-7; 12 bases line up with TRBD1. After removal of 2 bases from V and 6 bases from J, the junction contained 14 bases not matched to a gene. Looked up from germline, CDR1 is SGHVS and CDR2 is FQNEAQ. This CDR3 comprises 18 residues. CDR3 sequence: CASSLTGLGQGAVGEQYF. The CDR3 DNA follows: TGTGCCAGCAGCTTAACTGGGCTGGGACAGGGGGCGGTAGGCGAGCAGTACTTC. Combining the CDR3 with reference TRBV7-8 and TRBJ2-7 gives the whole variable domain GAGVSQSPRYKVAKRGQDVALRCDPISGHVSLFWYQQALGQGPEFLTYFQNEAQLDKSGLPSDRFFAERPEGSVSTLKIQRTQQEDSAVYLCASSLTGLGQGAVGEQYFGPGTRLTVT.

V gene TRBV6-5 combines with J gene TRBJ2-5; 8 positions agree with TRBD1. Germline V gives CDR1 MNHEY, CDR2 SVGAGI. After removal of 6 bases from V and 5 bases from J, the junction contained 11 bases not matched to a gene. This CDR3 is 15 amino acids long. The CDR3 DNA sequence: TGTGCCAGCAGGGCCGGCAGGACAGGGCGCGAGACCCAGTACTTC. It specifies CASRAGRTGRETQYF.